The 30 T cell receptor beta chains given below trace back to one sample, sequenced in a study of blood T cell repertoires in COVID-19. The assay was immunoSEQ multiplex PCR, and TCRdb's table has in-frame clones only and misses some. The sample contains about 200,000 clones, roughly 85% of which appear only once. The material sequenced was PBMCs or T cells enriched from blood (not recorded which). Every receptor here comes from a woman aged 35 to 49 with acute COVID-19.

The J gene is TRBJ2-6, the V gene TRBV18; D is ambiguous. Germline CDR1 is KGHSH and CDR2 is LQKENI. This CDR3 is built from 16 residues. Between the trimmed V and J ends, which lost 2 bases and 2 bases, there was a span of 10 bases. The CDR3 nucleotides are TGTGCCAGCTCACCATCGGTCTTTACTGGGGCCAACGTCCTGACTTTC. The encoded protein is CASSPSVFTGANVLTF. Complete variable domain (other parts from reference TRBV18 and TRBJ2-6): NAGVMQNPRHLVRRRGQEARLRCSPMKGHSHVYWYRQLPEEGLKFMVYLQKENIIDESGMPKERFSAEFPKEGPSILRIQQVVRGDSAAYFCASSPSVFTGANVLTFGAGSRLTVL.

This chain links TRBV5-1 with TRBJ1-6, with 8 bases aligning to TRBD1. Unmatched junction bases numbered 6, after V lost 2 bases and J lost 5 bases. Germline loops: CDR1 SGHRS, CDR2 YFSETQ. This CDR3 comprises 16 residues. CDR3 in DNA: TGCGCCAGCAGCTTAACGTACAGGGGGAATAATTCACCCCTCCACTTT. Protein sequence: CASSLTYRGNNSPLHF.

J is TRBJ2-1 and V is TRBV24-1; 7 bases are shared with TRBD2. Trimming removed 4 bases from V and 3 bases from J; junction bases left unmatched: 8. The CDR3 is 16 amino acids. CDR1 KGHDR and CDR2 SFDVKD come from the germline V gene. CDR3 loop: CATSELPSGDYNEQFF. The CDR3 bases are TGTGCCACCAGTGAGTTGCCTAGCGGAGACTACAATGAGCAGTTCTTC.

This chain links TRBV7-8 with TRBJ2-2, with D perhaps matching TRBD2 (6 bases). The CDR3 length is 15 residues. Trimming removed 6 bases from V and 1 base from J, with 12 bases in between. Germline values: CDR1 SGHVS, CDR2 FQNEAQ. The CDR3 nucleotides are TGTGCCAGCAGTTCGGGGGACCAGAACACCGGGGAGCTGTTTTTT. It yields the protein CASSSGDQNTGELFF.

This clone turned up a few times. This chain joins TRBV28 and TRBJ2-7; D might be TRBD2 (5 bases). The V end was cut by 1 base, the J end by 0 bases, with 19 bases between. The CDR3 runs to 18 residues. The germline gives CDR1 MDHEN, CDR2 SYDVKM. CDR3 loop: CASSLLTGPTGSSYEQYF. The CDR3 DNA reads TGTGCCAGCAGTTTATTAACCGGACCGACGGGGAGCTCCTACGAGCAGTACTTC.

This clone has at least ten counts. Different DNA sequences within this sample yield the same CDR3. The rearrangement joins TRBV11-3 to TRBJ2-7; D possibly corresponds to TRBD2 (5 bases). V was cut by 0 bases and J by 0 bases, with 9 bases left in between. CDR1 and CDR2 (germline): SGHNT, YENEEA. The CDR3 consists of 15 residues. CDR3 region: CASSLESGLSYEQYF. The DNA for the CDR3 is TGTGCCAGCAGCTTAGAGAGCGGCCTCTCCTACGAGCAGTACTTC.

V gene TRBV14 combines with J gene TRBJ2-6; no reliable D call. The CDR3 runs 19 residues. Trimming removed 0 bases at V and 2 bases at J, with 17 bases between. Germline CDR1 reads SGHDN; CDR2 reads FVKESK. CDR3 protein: CASSQEARWQTTGANVLTF. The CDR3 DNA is TGTGCCAGCAGCCAAGAAGCTAGGTGGCAGACCACTGGGGCCAACGTCCTGACTTTC.

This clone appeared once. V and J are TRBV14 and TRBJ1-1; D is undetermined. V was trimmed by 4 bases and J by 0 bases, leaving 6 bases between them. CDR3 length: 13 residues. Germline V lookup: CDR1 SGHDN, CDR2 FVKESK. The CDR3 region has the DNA TGTGCCAGCAGCCCGTTTATGAACACTGAAGCTTTCTTT. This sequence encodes CASSPFMNTEAFF.

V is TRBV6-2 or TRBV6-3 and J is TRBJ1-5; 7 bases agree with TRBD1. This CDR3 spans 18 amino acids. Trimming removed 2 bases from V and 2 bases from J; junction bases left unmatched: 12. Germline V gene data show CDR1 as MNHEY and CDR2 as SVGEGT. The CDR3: CASSYPPSQGWGNQPQHF. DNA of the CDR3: TGTGCCAGCAGTTACCCTCCGTCACAGGGGTGGGGCAATCAGCCCCAGCATTTT.

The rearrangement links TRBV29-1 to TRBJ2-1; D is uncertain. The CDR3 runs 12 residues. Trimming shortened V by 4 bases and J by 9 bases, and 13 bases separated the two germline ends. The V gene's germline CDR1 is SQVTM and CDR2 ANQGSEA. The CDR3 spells CSVVVEITEQFF. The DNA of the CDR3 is TGCAGCGTTGTTGTCGAGATTACTGAGCAGTTCTTC.

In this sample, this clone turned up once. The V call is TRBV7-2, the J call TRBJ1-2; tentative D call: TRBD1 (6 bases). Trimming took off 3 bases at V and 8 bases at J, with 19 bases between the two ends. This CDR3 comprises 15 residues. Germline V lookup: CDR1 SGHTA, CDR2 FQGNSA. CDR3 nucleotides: TGTGCCAGCAGCTTGGGGGCAGGGTTGTCTTGGGGCTACACCTTC. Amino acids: CASSLGAGLSWGYTF.

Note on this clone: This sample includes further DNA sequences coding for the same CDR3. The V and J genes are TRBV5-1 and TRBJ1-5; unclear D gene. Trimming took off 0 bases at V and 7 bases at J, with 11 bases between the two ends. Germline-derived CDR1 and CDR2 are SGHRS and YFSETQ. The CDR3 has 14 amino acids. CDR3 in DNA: TGCGCCAGCAGCTTGGAGAGCGGAAGCCAGCCCCAGCATTTT. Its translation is CASSLESGSQPQHF.

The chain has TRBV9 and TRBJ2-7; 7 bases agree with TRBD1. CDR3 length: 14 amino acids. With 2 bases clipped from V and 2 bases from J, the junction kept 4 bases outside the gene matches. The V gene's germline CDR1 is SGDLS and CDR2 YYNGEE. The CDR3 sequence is CASSVGQPAYEQYF. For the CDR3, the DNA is TGTGCCAGCAGCGTGGGACAGCCCGCCTACGAGCAGTACTTC.

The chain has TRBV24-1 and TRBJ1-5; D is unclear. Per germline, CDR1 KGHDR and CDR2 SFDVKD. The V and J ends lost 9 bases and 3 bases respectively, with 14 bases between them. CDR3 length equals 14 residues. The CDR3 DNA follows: TGTGCCACCGCCCTTAAACAGAACAATCAGCCCCAGCATTTT. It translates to CATALKQNNQPQHF.

CDR3 region: CAISESTGGYNEQFF. The CDR3 bases are TGTGCCATCAGTGAGTCGACAGGGGGGTACAATGAGCAGTTCTTC. This rearrangement joins TRBV10-3 to TRBJ2-1; 9 bases fit TRBD1. V dropped 0 bases and J dropped 4; count of bases not matched to a gene: 1. This CDR3 spans 15 amino acids. The germline V gene encodes CDR1 ENHRY and CDR2 SYGVKD.

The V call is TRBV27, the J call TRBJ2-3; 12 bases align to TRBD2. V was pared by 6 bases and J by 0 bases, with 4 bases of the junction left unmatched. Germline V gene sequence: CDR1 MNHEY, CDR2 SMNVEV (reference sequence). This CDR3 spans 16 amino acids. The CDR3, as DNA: TGTGCCAGCAGGGGGGGGACTAGCGGGAGCACAGATACGCAGTATTTT. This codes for CASRGGTSGSTDTQYF.

The CDR3 DNA reads as TGTGCCACCCAATGGGCCAGGAGCAATCAGCCCCAGCATTTT. This codes for CATQWARSNQPQHF. V usage is TRBV19 and J usage is TRBJ1-5; D remains ambiguous. From germline, CDR1 is LNHDA and CDR2 SQIVND (reference sequence). This CDR3 has 14 amino acids. V was clipped by 10 bases and J by 1 base, with 14 bases between them.

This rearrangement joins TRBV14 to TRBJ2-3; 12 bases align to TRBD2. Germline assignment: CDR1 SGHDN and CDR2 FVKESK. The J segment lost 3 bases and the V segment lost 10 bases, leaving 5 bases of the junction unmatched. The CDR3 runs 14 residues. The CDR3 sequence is CAILGLAGTDTQYF. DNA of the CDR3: TGTGCCATCCTCGGACTAGCGGGAACAGATACGCAGTATTTT.

The CDR3 DNA reads TGTGCCAGCTCACCACTGGAGAGCCCACGGGGTGAGCAGTTCTTC. Protein: CASSPLESPRGEQFF. This sequence joins TRBV18 and TRBJ2-1, with D tentatively TRBD2 (5 bases). The V end was cut by 1 base, the J end by 9 bases, with 16 bases between. The CDR3 loop spans 15 amino acids. Germline assignment: CDR1 KGHSH and CDR2 LQKENI.

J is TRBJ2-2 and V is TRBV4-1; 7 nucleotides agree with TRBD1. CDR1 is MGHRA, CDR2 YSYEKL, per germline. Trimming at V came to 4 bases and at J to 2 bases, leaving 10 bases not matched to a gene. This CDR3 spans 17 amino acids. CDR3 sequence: CASSPSLGQQNTGELFF. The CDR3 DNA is TGCGCCAGCAGCCCATCTTTGGGACAGCAAAACACCGGGGAGCTGTTTTTT.

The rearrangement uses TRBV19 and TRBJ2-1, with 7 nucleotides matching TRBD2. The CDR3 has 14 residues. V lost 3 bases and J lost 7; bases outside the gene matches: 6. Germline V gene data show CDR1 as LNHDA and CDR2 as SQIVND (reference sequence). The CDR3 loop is CASSIDWGGNEQFF. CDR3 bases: TGTGCCAGTAGTATCGATTGGGGGGGGAATGAGCAGTTCTTC. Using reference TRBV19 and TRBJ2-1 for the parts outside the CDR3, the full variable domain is DGGITQSPKYLFRKEGQNVTLSCEQNLNHDAMYWYRQDPGQGLRLIYYSQIVNDFQKGDIAEGYSVSREKKESFPLTVTSAQKNPTAFYLCASSIDWGGNEQFFGPGTRLTVL.

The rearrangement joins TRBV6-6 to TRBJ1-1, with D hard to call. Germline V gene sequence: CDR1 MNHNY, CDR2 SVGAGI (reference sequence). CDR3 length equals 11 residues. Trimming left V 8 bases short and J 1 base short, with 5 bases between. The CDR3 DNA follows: TGTGCCAGCCAGGCGAACACTGAAGCTTTCTTT. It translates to CASQANTEAFF.

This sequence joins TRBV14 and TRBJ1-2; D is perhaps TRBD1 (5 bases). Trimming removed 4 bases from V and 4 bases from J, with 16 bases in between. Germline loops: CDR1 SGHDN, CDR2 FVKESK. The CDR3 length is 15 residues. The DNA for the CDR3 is TGTGCCAGCAGCCCCTTTCCACAGGATGCCTATGGCTACACCTTC. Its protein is CASSPFPQDAYGYTF.

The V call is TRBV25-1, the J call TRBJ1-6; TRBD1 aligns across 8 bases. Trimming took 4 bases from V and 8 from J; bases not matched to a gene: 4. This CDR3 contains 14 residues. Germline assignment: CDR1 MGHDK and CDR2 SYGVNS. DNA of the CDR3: TGTGCCAGCAGTGTACAGGGGGTCTATTCACCCCTCCACTTT. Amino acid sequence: CASSVQGVYSPLHF.

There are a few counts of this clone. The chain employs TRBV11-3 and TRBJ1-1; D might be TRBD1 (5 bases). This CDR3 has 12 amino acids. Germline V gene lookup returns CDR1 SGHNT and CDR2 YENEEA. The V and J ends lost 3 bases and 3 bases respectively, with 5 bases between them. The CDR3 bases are TGTGCCAGCAGCTTCAGGGACACTGAAGCTTTCTTT. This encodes CASSFRDTEAFF.

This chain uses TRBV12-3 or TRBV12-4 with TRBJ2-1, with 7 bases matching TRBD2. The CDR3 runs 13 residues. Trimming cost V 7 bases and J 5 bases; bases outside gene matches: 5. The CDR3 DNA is TGTGCCAGCATGGGGACTAACGACAATGAGCAGTTCTTC. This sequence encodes CASMGTNDNEQFF.

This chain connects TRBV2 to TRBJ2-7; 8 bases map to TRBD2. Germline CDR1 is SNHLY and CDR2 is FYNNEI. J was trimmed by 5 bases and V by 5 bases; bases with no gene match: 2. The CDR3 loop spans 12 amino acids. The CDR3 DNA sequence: TGTGCCAGCAGTCAGACTAGCGACGAGCAGTACTTC. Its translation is CASSQTSDEQYF. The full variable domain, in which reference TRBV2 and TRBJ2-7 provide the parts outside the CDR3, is EPEVTQTPSHQVTQMGQEVILRCVPISNHLYFYWYRQILGQKVEFLVSFYNNEISEKSEIFDDQFSVERPDGSNFTLKIRSTKLEDSAMYFCASSQTSDEQYFGPGTRLTVT.

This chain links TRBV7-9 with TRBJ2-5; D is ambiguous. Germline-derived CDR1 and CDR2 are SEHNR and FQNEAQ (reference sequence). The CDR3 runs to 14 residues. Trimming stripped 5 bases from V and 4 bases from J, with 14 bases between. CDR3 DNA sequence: TGTGCCAGCAGCCCACACCCGTCGGGAGAGACCCAGTACTTC. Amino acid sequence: CASSPHPSGETQYF.

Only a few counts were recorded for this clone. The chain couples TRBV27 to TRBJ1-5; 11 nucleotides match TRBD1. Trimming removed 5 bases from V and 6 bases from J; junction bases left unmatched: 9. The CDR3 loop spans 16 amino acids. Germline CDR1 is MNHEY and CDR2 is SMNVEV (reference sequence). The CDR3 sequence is CASSTRGTGGAQPQHF. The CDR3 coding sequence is TGTGCCAGCAGTACGCGTGGGACAGGGGGTGCTCAGCCCCAGCATTTT.

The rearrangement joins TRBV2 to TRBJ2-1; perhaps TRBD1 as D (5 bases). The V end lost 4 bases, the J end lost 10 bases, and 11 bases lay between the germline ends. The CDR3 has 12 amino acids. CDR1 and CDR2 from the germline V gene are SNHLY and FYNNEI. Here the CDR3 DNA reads TGTGCCAGCAGTGGCTTCAGGGAAGAGCAGTTCTTC. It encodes CASSGFREEQFF. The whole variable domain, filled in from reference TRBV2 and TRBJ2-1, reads EPEVTQTPSHQVTQMGQEVILRCVPISNHLYFYWYRQILGQKVEFLVSFYNNEISEKSEIFDDQFSVERPDGSNFTLKIRSTKLEDSAMYFCASSGFREEQFFGPGTRLTVL.